Each of the 9 T cell receptor beta chains below was sequenced from the same sample in a study of T-cell reconstitution after alpha-beta-depleted transplantation in children. Unique molecular identifiers were incorporated during preparation of the TCRbeta library. Via MiXCR, TCRdb re-called the PCR reads, giving one row per CDR3 protein. The sample holds about 200,000 distinct CDR3 sequences, approximately 6.9% seen once. The specimen comprised PBMCs, sampled before TCRalphabeta/CD19-depleted stem cell transplant. Source of these receptors: a boy under 10 years old with acute lymphoblastic leukemia, due to receive a stem cell transplant.

In this sample, this clonotype turned up many times. The genes are TRBV7-2 and TRBJ2-7; tentatively, D is TRBD1 (6 bases). The V gene's germline CDR1 is SGHTA and CDR2 FQGNSA. V lost 5 bases to trimming and J lost 2 bases, with 16 bases between them. There are 15 residues in the CDR3. The CDR3 nucleotides are TGTGCCAGCAGCCCAAGGTCAGGGGTTACCTACGAGCAGTACTTC. This codes for CASSPRSGVTYEQYF.

In this sample, this clonotype turned up a few times. This chain joins TRBV2 and TRBJ2-1, with 7 positions matching TRBD2. The CDR3 totals 11 residues. The V and J ends lost 7 bases and 6 bases, in that order; junction bases with no gene match: 0. The germline CDR1 and CDR2 sequences are SNHLY and FYNNEI. CDR3 DNA sequence: TGTGCCAGCACTAGCGGCAATGAGCAGTTCTTC. It specifies CASTSGNEQFF.

This clonotype has at least ten counts. V gene TRBV20-1 combines with J gene TRBJ1-1; no firm D call. Germline loops: CDR1 DFQATT, CDR2 SNEGSKA (reference sequence). The V and J ends lost 6 bases and 3 bases respectively, with 14 bases between them. This CDR3 comprises 13 residues. CDR3: CSAPLQQDTEAFF. DNA for the CDR3: TGCAGTGCACCACTACAGCAGGACACTGAAGCTTTCTTT.

This clonotype was counted at least ten times. This chain uses TRBV7-8 with TRBJ2-1; D call uncertain. Trimming removed 6 bases from V and 0 bases from J, with 12 bases in between. The CDR3 extends over 15 amino acids. The V gene's germline CDR1 is SGHVS and CDR2 FQNEAQ. The CDR3 coding sequence is TGTGCCAGCAGTCTCCTACCCGACTCCTACAATGAGCAGTTCTTC. It translates to CASSLLPDSYNEQFF.

This clonotype was seen many times. The chain recombines TRBV10-3 with TRBJ2-5, with 7 positions matching TRBD1. The V segment lost 6 bases and the J segment 2 bases; nucleotides outside the gene matches: 3. The CDR3 contains 13 residues. Germline V lookup: CDR1 ENHRY, CDR2 SYGVKD. CDR3 in DNA: TGTGCCATCAGGAAGGGACAGCAAGAGACCCAGTACTTC. Amino acids: CAIRKGQQETQYF.

This clonotype was found many times. The V and J genes are TRBV28 and TRBJ1-1, with 7 bases matching TRBD1. Germline-derived CDR1 and CDR2 are MDHEN and SYDVKM. This CDR3 is 13 amino acids long. V lost 6 bases to trimming and J lost 1 base; unmatched junction nucleotides: 2. The CDR3, as DNA: TGTGCCAGCAGCCGGGACAGGAACACTGAAGCTTTCTTT. Encoded protein: CASSRDRNTEAFF.

Here the CDR3 reads CASGPRSADIQYF. In DNA form, the CDR3 reads TGTGCCAGCGGCCCGAGAAGTGCTGACATTCAGTACTTC. The J gene is TRBJ2-4, the V gene TRBV6-1; the D is unclear. The CDR3 runs 13 residues. V lost 8 bases, J lost 8 bases, and 16 bases lay in between. Germline-derived CDR1 and CDR2 are MNHNS and SASEGT.

Many counts were recorded for this clonotype. This chain uses TRBV27 with TRBJ2-7; TRBD2 agrees at 12 bases. Looked up from germline, CDR1 is MNHEY and CDR2 is SMNVEV (reference sequence). This CDR3 is built from 16 residues. Trimming removed 5 bases from V and 7 bases from J; junction bases left unmatched: 12. This CDR3 is CASSTHTRTSGEEQYF. The DNA for the CDR3 is TGTGCCAGCAGTACTCATACTCGGACTAGCGGGGAGGAGCAGTACTTC.

This clonotype came up many times. The genes are TRBV12-3 or TRBV12-4 and TRBJ1-2, with TRBD1 identical over 8 bases. The CDR3 spans 14 residues. After removal of 3 bases from V and 6 bases from J, the junction contained 6 bases not matched to a gene. CDR3 sequence (DNA): TGTGCCAGCAGTTTTCGGCAGGGGGCGGATGGCTACACCTTC. Its protein product is CASSFRQGADGYTF.